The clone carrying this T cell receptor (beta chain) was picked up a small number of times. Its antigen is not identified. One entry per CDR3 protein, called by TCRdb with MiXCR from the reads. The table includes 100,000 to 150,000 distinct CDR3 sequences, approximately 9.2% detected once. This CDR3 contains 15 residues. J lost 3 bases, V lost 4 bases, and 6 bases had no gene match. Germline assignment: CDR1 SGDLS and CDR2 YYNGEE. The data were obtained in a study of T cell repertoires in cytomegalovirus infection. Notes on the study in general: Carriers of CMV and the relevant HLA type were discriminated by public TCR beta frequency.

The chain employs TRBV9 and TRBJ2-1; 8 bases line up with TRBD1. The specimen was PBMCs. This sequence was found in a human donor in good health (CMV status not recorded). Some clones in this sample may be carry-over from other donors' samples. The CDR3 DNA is TGTGCCAGCAGCTCCGGGACAGGCCTCTACAATGAGCAGTTCTTC. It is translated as CASSSGTGLYNEQFF.